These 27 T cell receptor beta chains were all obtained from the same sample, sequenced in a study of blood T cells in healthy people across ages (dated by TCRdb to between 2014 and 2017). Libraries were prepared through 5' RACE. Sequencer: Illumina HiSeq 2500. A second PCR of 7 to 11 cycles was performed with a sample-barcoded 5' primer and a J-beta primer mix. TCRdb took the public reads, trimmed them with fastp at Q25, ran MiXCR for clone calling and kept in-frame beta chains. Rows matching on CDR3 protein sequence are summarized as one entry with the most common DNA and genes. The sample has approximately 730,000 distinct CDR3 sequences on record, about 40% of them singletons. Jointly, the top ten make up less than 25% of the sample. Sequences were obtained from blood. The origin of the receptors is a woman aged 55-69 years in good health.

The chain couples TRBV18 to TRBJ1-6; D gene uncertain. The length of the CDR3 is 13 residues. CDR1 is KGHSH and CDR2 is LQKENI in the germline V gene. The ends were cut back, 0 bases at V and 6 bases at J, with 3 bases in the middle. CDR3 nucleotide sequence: TGTGCCAGCTCACCACCCAGTAATTCACCCCTCCACTTT. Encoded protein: CASSPPSNSPLHF.

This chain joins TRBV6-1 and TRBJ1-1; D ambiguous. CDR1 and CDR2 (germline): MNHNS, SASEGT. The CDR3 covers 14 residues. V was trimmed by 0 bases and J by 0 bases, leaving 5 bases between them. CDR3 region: CASSEAGMNTEAFF. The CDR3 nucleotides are TGTGCCAGCAGTGAAGCGGGAATGAACACTGAAGCTTTCTTT.

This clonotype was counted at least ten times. This CDR3 reads CASSLGGDGAYEQYF. Written as DNA, the CDR3 is TGTGCCAGCAGCCTAGGAGGGGACGGAGCCTACGAGCAGTACTTC. The rearrangement links TRBV7-2 to TRBJ2-7; the D gene is possibly TRBD2 (6 bases). V lost 5 bases and J lost 2, with 16 bases in between. Germline V gives CDR1 SGHTA, CDR2 FQGNSA. The CDR3 loop spans 15 amino acids.

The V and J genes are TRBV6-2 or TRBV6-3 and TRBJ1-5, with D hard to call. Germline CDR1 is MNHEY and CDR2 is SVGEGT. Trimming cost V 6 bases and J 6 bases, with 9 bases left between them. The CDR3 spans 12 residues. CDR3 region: CASSPGGQPQHF. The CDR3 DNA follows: TGTGCCAGCAGCCCAGGCGGTCAGCCCCAGCATTTT.

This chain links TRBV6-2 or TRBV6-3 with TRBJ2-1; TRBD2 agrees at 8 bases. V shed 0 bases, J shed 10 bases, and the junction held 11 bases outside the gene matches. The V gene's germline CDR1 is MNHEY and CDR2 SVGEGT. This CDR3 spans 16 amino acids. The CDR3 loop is CASSYSDREGRWEQFF. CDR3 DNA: TGTGCCAGCAGTTACTCGGATCGGGAGGGCCGATGGGAGCAGTTCTTC.

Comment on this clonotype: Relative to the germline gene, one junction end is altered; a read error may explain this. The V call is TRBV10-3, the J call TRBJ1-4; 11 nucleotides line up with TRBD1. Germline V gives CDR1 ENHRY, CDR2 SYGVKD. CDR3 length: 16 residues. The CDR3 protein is CAISPGQGVSGEELFF. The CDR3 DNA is TGTGCCATCAGCCCGGGACAGGGGGTTTCTGGTGAAGAACTGTTTTTT.

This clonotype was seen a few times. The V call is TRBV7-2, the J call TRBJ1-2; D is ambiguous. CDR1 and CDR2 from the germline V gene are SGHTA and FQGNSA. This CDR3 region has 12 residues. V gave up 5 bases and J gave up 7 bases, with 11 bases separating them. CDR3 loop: CASSLQSCGYTF. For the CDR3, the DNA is TGTGCCAGCAGCCTACAAAGTTGTGGCTACACCTTC.

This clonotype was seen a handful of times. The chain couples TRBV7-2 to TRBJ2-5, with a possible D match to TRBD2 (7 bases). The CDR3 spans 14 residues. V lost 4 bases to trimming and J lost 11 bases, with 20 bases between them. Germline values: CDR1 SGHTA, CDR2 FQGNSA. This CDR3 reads CASSSRGGANEQYF. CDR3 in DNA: TGTGCCAGCAGCTCTCGAGGGGGGGCGAATGAGCAGTACTTC.

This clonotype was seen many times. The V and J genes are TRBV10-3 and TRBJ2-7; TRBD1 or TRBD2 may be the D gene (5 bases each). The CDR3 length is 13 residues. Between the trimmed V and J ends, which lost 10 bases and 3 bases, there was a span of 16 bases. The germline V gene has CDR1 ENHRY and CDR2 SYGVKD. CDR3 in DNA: TGTGCCACAGAAAACGGGACGGGCTACGAGCAGTACTTC. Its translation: CATENGTGYEQYF.

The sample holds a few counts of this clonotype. The CDR3 loop is CASSVEAGTGNQPQHF. The CDR3 nucleotides read TGTGCCAGCAGTGTGGAAGCCGGGACAGGGAATCAGCCCCAGCATTTT. The chain uses TRBV6-1 and TRBJ1-5, with 9 bases lining up with TRBD1. Germline V gene lookup returns CDR1 MNHNS and CDR2 SASEGT. The ends lost 4 bases at V and 4 bases at J; junction bases unmatched: 8. The CDR3 sequence is 16 residues long.

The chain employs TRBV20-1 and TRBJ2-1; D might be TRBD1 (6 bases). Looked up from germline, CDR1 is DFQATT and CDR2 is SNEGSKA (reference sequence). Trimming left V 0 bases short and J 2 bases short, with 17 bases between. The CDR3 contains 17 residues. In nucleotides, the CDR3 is TGCAGTGCTAGAGATGTTACTGGAGGACAGACCTACAATGAGCAGTTCTTC. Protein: CSARDVTGGQTYNEQFF.

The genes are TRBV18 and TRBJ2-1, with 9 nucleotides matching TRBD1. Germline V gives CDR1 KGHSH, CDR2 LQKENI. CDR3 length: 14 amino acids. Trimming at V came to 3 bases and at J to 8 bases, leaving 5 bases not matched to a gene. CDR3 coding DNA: TGTGCCAGCTCACCCGAGGACAGGGGTCATGAGCAGTTCTTC. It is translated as CASSPEDRGHEQFF.

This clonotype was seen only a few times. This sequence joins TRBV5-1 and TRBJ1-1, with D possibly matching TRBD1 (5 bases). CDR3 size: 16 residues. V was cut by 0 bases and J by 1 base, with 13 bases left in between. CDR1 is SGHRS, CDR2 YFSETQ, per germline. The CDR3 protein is CASSLGGNRRNTEAFF. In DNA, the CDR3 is TGCGCCAGCAGCTTGGGGGGGAACAGGAGGAACACTGAAGCTTTCTTT. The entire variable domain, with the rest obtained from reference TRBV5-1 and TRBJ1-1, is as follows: KAGVTQTPRYLIKTRGQQVTLSCSPISGHRSVSWYQQTPGQGLQFLFEYFSETQRNKGNFPGRFSGRQFSNSRSEMNVSTLELGDSALYLCASSLGGNRRNTEAFFGQGTRLTVV.

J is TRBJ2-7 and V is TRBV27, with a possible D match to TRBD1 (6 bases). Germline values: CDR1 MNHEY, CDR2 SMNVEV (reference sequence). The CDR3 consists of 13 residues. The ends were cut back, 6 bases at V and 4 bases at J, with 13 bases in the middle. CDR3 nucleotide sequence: TGTGCCAGCAGCCTAGGGACAAAATACGAGCAGTACTTC. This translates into CASSLGTKYEQYF.

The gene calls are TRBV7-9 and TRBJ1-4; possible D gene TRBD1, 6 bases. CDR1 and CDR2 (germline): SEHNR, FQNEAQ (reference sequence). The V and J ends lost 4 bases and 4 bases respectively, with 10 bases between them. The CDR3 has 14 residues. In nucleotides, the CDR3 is TGTGCCAGCAGCTCCCAGGACAGTAATGAAAAACTGTTTTTT. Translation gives CASSSQDSNEKLFF.

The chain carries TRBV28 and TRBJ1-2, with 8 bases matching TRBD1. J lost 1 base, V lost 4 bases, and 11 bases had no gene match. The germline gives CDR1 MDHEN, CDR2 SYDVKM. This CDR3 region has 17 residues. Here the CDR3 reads CASSSAGGSRHNYGYTF. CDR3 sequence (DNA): TGTGCCAGCAGTTCAGCAGGGGGCTCCCGGCATAACTATGGCTACACCTTC.

The CDR3 here is CASSLGGGLPPGANVLTF. CDR3 nucleotides: TGTGCCAGCAGCTTAGGAGGCGGATTACCTCCTGGGGCCAACGTCCTGACTTTC. The rearrangement uses TRBV7-9 and TRBJ2-6; D remains unclear. The CDR3 has 18 residues. The V gene lost 1 base and the J gene lost 2 bases, with 15 bases spanning the gap. Germline values: CDR1 SEHNR, CDR2 FQNEAQ (reference sequence).

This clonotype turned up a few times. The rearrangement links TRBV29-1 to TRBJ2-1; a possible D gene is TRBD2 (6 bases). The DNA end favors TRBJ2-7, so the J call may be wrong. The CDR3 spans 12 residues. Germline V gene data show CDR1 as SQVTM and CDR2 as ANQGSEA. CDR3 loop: CSVWGEGNEQYF. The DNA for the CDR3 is TGCAGCGTCTGGGGGGAAGGCAATGAGCAGTACTTC.

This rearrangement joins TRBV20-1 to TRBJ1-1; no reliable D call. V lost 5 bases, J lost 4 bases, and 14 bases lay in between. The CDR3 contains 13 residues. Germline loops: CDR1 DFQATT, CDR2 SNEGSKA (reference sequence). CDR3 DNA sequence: TGCAGTGCTTCTAGGTCCCCGATCACTGAAGCTTTCTTT. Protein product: CSASRSPITEAFF.

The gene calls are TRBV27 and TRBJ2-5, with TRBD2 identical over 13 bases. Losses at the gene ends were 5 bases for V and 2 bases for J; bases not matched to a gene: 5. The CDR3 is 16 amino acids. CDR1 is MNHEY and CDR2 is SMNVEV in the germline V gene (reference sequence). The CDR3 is CASSPRTSGGQETQYF. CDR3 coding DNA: TGTGCCAGCAGTCCAAGGACTAGCGGGGGACAAGAGACCCAGTACTTC.

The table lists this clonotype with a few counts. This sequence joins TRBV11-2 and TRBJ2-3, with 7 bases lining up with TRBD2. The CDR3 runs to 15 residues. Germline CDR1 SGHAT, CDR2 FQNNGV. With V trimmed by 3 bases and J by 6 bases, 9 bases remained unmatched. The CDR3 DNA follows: TGTGCCAGCAGCTTCGGCGGGGGAGGGGCCGATACGCAGTATTTT. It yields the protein CASSFGGGGADTQYF.

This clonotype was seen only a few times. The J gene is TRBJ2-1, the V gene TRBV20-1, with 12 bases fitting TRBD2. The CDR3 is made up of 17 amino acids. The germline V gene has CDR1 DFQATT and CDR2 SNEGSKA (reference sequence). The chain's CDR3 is CTPTTSGGHSSYNEQFF. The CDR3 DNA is TGCACCCCGACGACTAGCGGGGGACATTCCTCCTACAATGAGCAGTTCTTC.

CDR3 protein: CASSPRLAERTDTQYF. The CDR3 nucleotides are TGTGCCAGCAGCCCACGCCTAGCGGAACGCACAGATACGCAGTATTTT. This chain links TRBV7-9 with TRBJ2-3, with 7 bases aligning to TRBD2. Germline CDR1 and CDR2: SEHNR and FQNEAQ (reference sequence). There are 16 residues in the CDR3. The trim removed 5 bases at V and 1 base at J, leaving 9 bases unmatched.

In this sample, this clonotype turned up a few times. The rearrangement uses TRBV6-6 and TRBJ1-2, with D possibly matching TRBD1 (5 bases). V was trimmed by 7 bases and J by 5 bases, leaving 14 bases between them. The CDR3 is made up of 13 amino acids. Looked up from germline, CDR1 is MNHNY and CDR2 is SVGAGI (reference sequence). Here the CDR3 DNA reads TGTGCCAGCATTCTTAAAGGGGCTTATGGCTACACCTTC. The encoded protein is CASILKGAYGYTF.

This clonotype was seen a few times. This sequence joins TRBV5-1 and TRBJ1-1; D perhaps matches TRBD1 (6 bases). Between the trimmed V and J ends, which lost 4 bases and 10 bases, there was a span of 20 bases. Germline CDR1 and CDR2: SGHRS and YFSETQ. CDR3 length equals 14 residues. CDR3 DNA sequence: TGCGCCAGCAGCCCTGAGACAGGTCTTGTATTAGCTTTCTTT. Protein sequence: CASSPETGLVLAFF.

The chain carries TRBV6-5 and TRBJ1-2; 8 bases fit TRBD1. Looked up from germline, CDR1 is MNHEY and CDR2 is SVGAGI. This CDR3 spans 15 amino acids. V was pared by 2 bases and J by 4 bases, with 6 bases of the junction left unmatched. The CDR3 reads CASSYRDRSPYGYTF. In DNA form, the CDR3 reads TGTGCCAGCAGTTACCGGGACAGGTCCCCCTATGGCTACACCTTC.

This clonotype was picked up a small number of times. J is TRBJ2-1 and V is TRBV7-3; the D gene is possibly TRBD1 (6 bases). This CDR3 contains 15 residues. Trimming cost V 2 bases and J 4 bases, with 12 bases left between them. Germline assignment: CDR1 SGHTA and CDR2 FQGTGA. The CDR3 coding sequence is TGTGCCAGCAGCTTAGAAGGACAGACTTACAATGAGCAGTTCTTC. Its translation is CASSLEGQTYNEQFF. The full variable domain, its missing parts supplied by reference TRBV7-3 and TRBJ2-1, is GAGVSQTPSNKVTEKGKYVELRCDPISGHTALYWYRQSLGQGPEFLIYFQGTGAADDSGLPNDRFFAVRPEGSVSTLKIQRTERGDSAVYLCASSLEGQTYNEQFFGPGTRLTVL.